Each of the 18 T cell receptor beta chains below was sequenced from the same sample in a study of blood T cell repertoires in COVID-19. Assay: immunoSEQ multiplex PCR; the TCRdb copy retains only in-frame clones and omits some. The sample carries around 310,000 clones, 90% recorded once. The sequencing input was peripheral blood. The receptors were sampled from a woman aged 25-40 years with COVID-19, enrolled during active disease.

The chain joins TRBV7-2 to TRBJ2-7; 8 bases fit TRBD2. Germline V CDR1 and CDR2: SGHTA, FQGNSA. The ends lost 5 bases at V and 4 bases at J; junction bases unmatched: 13. CDR3 size: 16 residues. This chain's CDR3 is CASSRSGASGSYEQYF. CDR3 bases: TGTGCCAGCAGCCGTTCGGGGGCCAGCGGGAGTTACGAGCAGTACTTC.

This clone was counted once. The V and J genes are TRBV4-3 and TRBJ1-6, with D unresolved. Trimming shortened V by 0 bases and J by 10 bases, and 16 bases separated the two germline ends. The CDR3 extends over 16 amino acids. Germline V gene lookup returns CDR1 LGHNA and CDR2 YSLEER. In DNA, the CDR3 is TGCGCCAGCAGCCAAGATCTTCCGGGTTCTGGCTCACCCCTCCACTTT. It translates to CASSQDLPGSGSPLHF.

The chain uses TRBV15 and TRBJ2-1, with D perhaps matching TRBD2 (5 bases). This CDR3 spans 15 amino acids. The ends were cut back, 0 bases at V and 2 bases at J, with 8 bases in the middle. Looked up from germline, CDR1 is LNHNV and CDR2 is YYDKDF (reference sequence). This CDR3 reads CATSRDTRTYNEQFF. The DNA of the CDR3 is TGTGCCACCAGCAGAGATACTAGAACCTACAATGAGCAGTTCTTC.

This chain joins TRBV7-9 and TRBJ2-3; possible D gene TRBD2, 6 bases. The CDR3 runs 17 residues. Trimming took off 6 bases at V and 3 bases at J, with 22 bases between the two ends. Germline V gene sequence: CDR1 SEHNR, CDR2 FQNEAQ (reference sequence). The CDR3 DNA reads TGTGCCAGCAGTCTTTTACAAGGCGGGATGGGGACAGATACGCAGTATTTT. Translation: CASSLLQGGMGTDTQYF.

The chain has TRBV19 and TRBJ1-4; D might be TRBD1 (5 bases). Trimming pared 5 bases from V and 4 bases from J, leaving 11 bases between. Germline values: CDR1 LNHDA, CDR2 SQIVND (reference sequence). CDR3 size: 14 residues. CDR3 in DNA: TGTGCCAGTAGTTCGACAGCCAGTAATGAAAAACTGTTTTTT. Translation gives CASSSTASNEKLFF. The whole variable domain, remainder taken from reference TRBV19 and TRBJ1-4, is DGGITQSPKYLFRKEGQNVTLSCEQNLNHDAMYWYRQDPGQGLRLIYYSQIVNDFQKGDIAEGYSVSREKKESFPLTVTSAQKNPTAFYLCASSSTASNEKLFFGSGTQLSVL.

This clone was seen a few times. The CDR3 spells CASSLLAGYEQYF. Written as DNA, the CDR3 is TGCGCCAGCAGCCTACTAGCGGGCTACGAGCAGTACTTC. The chain couples TRBV10-1 to TRBJ2-7, with 9 bases that match TRBD2. Unmatched junction bases numbered 3, after V lost 6 bases and J lost 3 bases. CDR3 length: 13 amino acids. The germline gives CDR1 WNHNN, CDR2 SYGVQD (reference sequence).

The chain recombines TRBV15 with TRBJ2-2, with a tentative D call TRBD2 (6 bases). The germline V and J ends were trimmed by 0 bases and 0 bases, with 23 bases remaining between them. The CDR3 is 21 amino acids. Per the germline V gene, CDR1 is LNHNV and CDR2 is YYDKDF (reference sequence). The CDR3 is CATSRDRVGDAGHTNTGELFF. CDR3 bases: TGTGCCACCAGCAGAGATCGAGTAGGGGATGCGGGGCACACGAACACCGGGGAGCTGTTTTTT.

This clone was counted a single time. The chain links TRBV10-2 to TRBJ2-7; a possible D gene is TRBD1 (5 bases). This CDR3 has 13 amino acids. Germline-derived CDR1 and CDR2 are WSHSY and SAAADI. V was shortened by 6 bases and J by 0 bases, with 9 bases between the two germline ends. The CDR3: CASRDTVSYEQYF. The CDR3, as DNA: TGCGCCAGCAGGGACACCGTCTCCTACGAGCAGTACTTC.

J is TRBJ2-7 and V is TRBV21-1; no DNA check was done on the table's D call, TRBD2. TRBV21-1 is described as a pseudogene. This CDR3 is built from 16 residues. CDR3 sequence: CASSKSLWGVVYEQYF. CDR3 in DNA: TGTGCCAGCAGCAAATCTCTCTGGGGGGTGGTTTACGAGCAGTACTTC.

The V and J genes are TRBV10-3 and TRBJ2-7, with TRBD2 identical over 7 bases. The CDR3 is 14 amino acids. CDR1 and CDR2 (germline): ENHRY, SYGVKD. J was trimmed by 3 bases and V by 3 bases; bases with no gene match: 5. For the CDR3, the DNA is TGTGCCATCAGTGACGGGACTAACGACTACGAGCAGTACTTC. It specifies CAISDGTNDYEQYF.

The chain joins TRBV14 to TRBJ2-7; weak D call: TRBD1 (6 bases). Germline V gives CDR1 SGHDN, CDR2 FVKESK. V lost 6 bases, J lost 2 bases, and 14 bases lay in between. The CDR3 runs 14 residues. DNA for the CDR3: TGTGCCAGCAGGCTTTCGGGACAACCCTACGAGCAGTACTTC. Protein sequence: CASRLSGQPYEQYF.

As for this clone: A junction boundary mismatches the germline segment, possibly from a read error. The chain combines TRBV7-7 with TRBJ2-1; D gene unclear. CDR3 length: 13 amino acids. Germline assignment: CDR1 SSHAT and CDR2 FNYEAQ (reference sequence). CDR3 nucleotides: TGTGCTAGCAGCTTAGATTTTCTGAATGAGCAGTTCTTC. Translated: CASSLDFLNEQFF.

V usage is TRBV2 and J usage is TRBJ2-7; D uncertain. CDR3 length: 14 amino acids. CDR1 is SNHLY and CDR2 is FYNNEI in the germline V gene. The V end was cut by 7 bases, the J end by 7 bases, with 20 bases between. CDR3 nucleotides: TGTGCCAGCAATTCAGGTCTCGGCTTCTGGGAGCAGTACTTC. Translating gives CASNSGLGFWEQYF.

The chain employs TRBV5-4 and TRBJ2-5; possibly TRBD1 for D (6 bases). The CDR3 spans 15 residues. Germline V gene lookup returns CDR1 SGHNT and CDR2 YYREEE (reference sequence). V was shortened by 3 bases and J by 6 bases, with 18 bases between the two germline ends. CDR3: CASSSKGTGLKTQYF. Written as DNA, the CDR3 is TGTGCCAGCAGCTCGAAAGGTACAGGGCTCAAGACCCAGTACTTC.

The chain uses TRBV7-3 and TRBJ2-3, with D tentatively TRBD2 (5 bases). Germline-derived CDR1 and CDR2 are SGHTA and FQGTGA. The CDR3 contains 14 residues. V was clipped by 5 bases and J by 1 base, with 10 bases between them. The CDR3 region is CASSPGGGTDTQYF. The DNA for the CDR3 is TGTGCCAGCAGCCCCGGAGGTGGCACAGATACGCAGTATTTT.

As to this clone: The same CDR3 is also encoded by other DNA sequences in this sample. The chain couples TRBV7-2 to TRBJ2-7; 11 nucleotides match TRBD1. The CDR3 covers 15 residues. From germline, CDR1 is SGHTA and CDR2 FQGNSA. Trimming removed 0 bases from V and 3 bases from J; junction bases left unmatched: 1. DNA for the CDR3: TGTGCCAGCAGCTTAGCTGGGACAGGGGGCTACGAGCAGTACTTC. The encoded protein is CASSLAGTGGYEQYF.

V gene TRBV7-2 combines with J gene TRBJ2-2; D gene ambiguous. V was pared by 6 bases and J by 4 bases, with 15 bases between. CDR1 and CDR2 from the germline V gene are SGHTA and FQGNSA. The CDR3 is 15 residues long. The CDR3 nucleotides read TGTGCCAGCAGTCCCGGCGGCTCCCGCACCGGGGAGCTGTTTTTT. Translation: CASSPGGSRTGELFF.

In this sample, this clone turned up once. V is TRBV5-5 and J is TRBJ1-3; the D is unclear. This CDR3 has 14 residues. Trimming pared 3 bases from V and 11 bases from J, leaving 18 bases between. CDR1 and CDR2 from the germline V gene are SGHKS and YYEKEE (reference sequence). DNA for the CDR3: TGTGCCAGCAGCTCGTACCACGACGCGGGCGCCATATATTTT. It encodes CASSSYHDAGAIYF.